One and the same sample provided the 5 T cell receptor beta chains below, sequenced in a study of blood T cell repertoires in COVID-19. Only in-frame clones appear in the TCRdb table, and some are missing; sequencing was by immunoSEQ multiplex PCR. This table holds around 62,000 clones, 75% to 90% found once. The sequenced material came from peripheral blood. The source is a man between 60 and 75 years old with acute or convalescent COVID-19.

This chain joins TRBV3-1 (or the pseudogene TRBV3-2) and TRBJ1-2; TRBD1 matches 7 bases. This CDR3 comprises 12 residues. J lost 7 bases, V lost 1 base, and 0 bases had no gene match. CDR1 LGHDT and CDR2 YNNKEL come from the germline V gene (reference sequence). The CDR3 bases are TGTGCCAGCAGCCAAGGGGACAGTGGCTACACCTTC. This sequence encodes CASSQGDSGYTF.

J is TRBJ1-6 and V is TRBV27, with 7 bases matching TRBD1. The V gene end was trimmed by 8 bases and the J gene end by 0 bases; junction bases not matched to a gene: 13. The CDR3 is made up of 18 amino acids. Germline lookup yields CDR1 MNHEY and CDR2 SMNVEV (reference sequence). The CDR3 coding sequence is TGTGCCAGCCTTGACAGGGTCTCCCTAAGCTCCTATAATTCACCCCTCCACTTT. This sequence encodes CASLDRVSLSSYNSPLHF.

This clone was found once. This rearrangement joins TRBV28 to TRBJ2-3, with 11 bases identical to TRBD2. Germline trimming cut 4 bases from V and 14 bases from J; bases unmatched to any gene: 14. The CDR3 is 15 residues long. Germline values: CDR1 MDHEN, CDR2 SYDVKM. The CDR3 loop reads CASSSRGGSGRVRYF. DNA for the CDR3: TGTGCCAGCAGTTCACGGGGCGGTAGCGGGAGGGTCAGGTATTTT.

This CDR3 is CASSVAVNTGELFF. CDR3 nucleotide sequence: TGTGCCAGCAGCGTAGCGGTGAACACCGGGGAGCTGTTTTTT. V gene TRBV9 combines with J gene TRBJ2-2, with D unresolved. This CDR3 contains 14 residues. V was trimmed by 0 bases and J by 1 base, leaving 4 bases between them. CDR1 and CDR2 (germline): SGDLS, YYNGEE.

This sequence joins TRBV4-3 and TRBJ2-7; 7 positions match TRBD2. CDR3 length equals 15 residues. Germline CDR1 LGHNA, CDR2 YSLEER. The V segment lost 1 base and the J segment 5 bases; nucleotides outside the gene matches: 8. As DNA, the CDR3 is TGCGCCAGCAGCCAAGGCCAAGGGAGGGCCCACGAGCAGTACTTC. Its translation is CASSQGQGRAHEQYF.